Listed below are T cell receptor beta chains from one sample, sequenced in a study of blood T cell repertoires in COVID-19. Clones were read by immunoSEQ multiplex PCR, and TCRdb kept only the in-frame ones, dropping some. The sample consists of roughly 250,000 clones, approximately 85% of them appearing once. Sequenced sample: PBMCs or T cells enriched from blood (not recorded which). Receptors were obtained from a woman under 40 who had recovered from COVID-19. Both conserved end residues are part of each CDR3. The D gene is left open where the match is weak. The size field is filled for only some rows; it gives once, few, many or a size class.

>-|TRBV28|TRBJ1-4|TRBD1
TGTGCCAGCAAAAGTGGGACAGGAGGTGAAAAACTGTTTTTT
CASKSGTGGEKLFF
>-|TRBV3-1/TRBV3-2|TRBJ2-3|TRBD2
TGTGCCAGCAGTCCGACTAGCGGGGGAACAGATACGCAGTATTTT
CASSPTSGGTDTQYF
>-|TRBV11-2|TRBJ1-1|-
TGTGCCAGCAGCCCCACAGGGAAACGAGCTTTCTTT
CASSPTGKRAFF
>-|TRBV29-1|TRBJ2-1|-
TGCAGCGTTGATCAGGGGTCGAGCTCCTACAATGAGCAGTTCTTC
CSVDQGSSSYNEQFF
>-|TRBV11-2|TRBJ1-2|TRBD1
TGTGCCAGCAGCTTAAAGTATGTGACAGGGATTTTTATGTATGGCTACACCTTC
CASSLKYVTGIFMYGYTF
>once|TRBV3-1/TRBV3-2|TRBJ1-1|TRBD1
TGTGCCAGCAGCCAAGATGCGACAGGGGAAGACACTGAAGCTTTCTTT
CASSQDATGEDTEAFF
>-|TRBV27|TRBJ1-1|-
TGTGCCAGCAGTTGGAGGGGCGAGCGATGGGACACTGAAGCTTTCTTT
CASSWRGERWDTEAFF
>-|TRBV6-1|TRBJ1-2|TRBD1
TGTGCCAGCAGTGAACAGGGGGCCTATGGCTACACCTTC
CASSEQGAYGYTF
>-|TRBV29-1|TRBJ1-1|-
TGCAGCGCCTACAGGGCGAGGGACACTGAAGCTTTCTTT
CSAYRARDTEAFF
>-|TRBV20-1|TRBJ1-1|-
TGCAGTGGCAAGGACAGAATGGAAGCTTTCTTT
CSGKDRMEAFF
>-|TRBV23-1|TRBJ2-7|-
TGCGCCAGCCCCGCTAGACGGCCCTACGAGCAGTACTTC
CASPARRPYEQYF
>-|TRBV18|TRBJ1-1|-
TGTGCCAGCTCACCGTTGCTGGAGGGGATGAACACTGAAGCTTTCTTT
CASSPLLEGMNTEAFF
>-|TRBV2|TRBJ2-3|TRBD2
TGTGCCAGCAGCCCTAGCGGGAGGGTCACAGATACGCAGTATTTT
CASSPSGRVTDTQYF
>-|TRBV10-2|TRBJ1-4|-
TGCGCCAGCAGCGGGCGGGGTGAGGATGAAAAACTGTTTTTT
CASSGRGEDEKLFF
>-|TRBV9|TRBJ2-3|TRBD2
TGTGCCAGCAGCCCGCCCACGGGGACTAGCGGAGGTGGGTACACAGATACGCAGTATTTT
CASSPPTGTSGGGYTDTQYF
>-|TRBV9|TRBJ1-4|TRBD1
TGTGCCAGCAGCGTAGCTACAGGGGCAACTAATGAAAAACTGTTTTTT
CASSVATGATNEKLFF
>-|TRBV19|TRBJ2-4|TRBD1
TGTGCCAGTAGGCCTGAGGACAGGGGGCGAACTATGGGCCAGTACTTC
CASRPEDRGRTMGQYF
>-|TRBV2|TRBJ2-3|TRBD2
TGTGCCAGCAGGGACCCTAGCGGGGGGAAAGATACGCAGTATTTT
CASRDPSGGKDTQYF
>-|TRBV18|TRBJ1-2|-
TGTGCCAGCTCACCACCATCCGGGAACTATGGCTACACCTTC
CASSPPSGNYGYTF
>few|TRBV10-2|TRBJ2-2|-
TGCGCCAGCAGTGAGCGGGACACCGGGGAGCTGTTTTTT
CASSERDTGELFF
>few|TRBV2|TRBJ2-2|TRBD2
TGTGCCAGCAGTGACGAGCTAGCGGGAGGGGTCACCGGGGAGCTGTTTTTT
CASSDELAGGVTGELFF
>-|TRBV15|TRBJ2-3|TRBD1
TGTGCCACCAGCAGAGCCCGCACCGGGACAGGGGTTCGGGCAGATACGCAGTATTTT
CATSRARTGTGVRADTQYF
>-|TRBV2|TRBJ1-3|-
TGTGCCAGCAGTACGCAGGGAAACACCATATATTTT
CASSTQGNTIYF
>-|TRBV28|TRBJ1-5|TRBD1
TGTGCCAGCAGTTTATCCGGGACAGGTTGGGGCAATCAGCCCCAGCATTTT
CASSLSGTGWGNQPQHF
>-|TRBV7-9|TRBJ2-1|TRBD1
TGTGCCAGCAGCCCTAGCCCGGGGGACAGGGCTTCCAATGAGCAGTTCTTC
CASSPSPGDRASNEQFF
>-|TRBV5-1|TRBJ1-2|TRBD1
TGCGCCAGCAGCGAACCGGGACAGGCGCGATACGGCTACACCTTC
CASSEPGQARYGYTF
>-|TRBV19|TRBJ1-2|TRBD1
TGTGCCAGTAGTATCACTCGACAGGGGGCGCGGAATGGCTACACCTTC
CASSITRQGARNGYTF